This TCR beta chain was profiled in a study of blood T cell repertoires in COVID-19. How the authors handled the data: Estimation of nucleated cell counts relied on the amplification of reference gene primers. Sequencing used immunoSEQ multiplex PCR; TCRdb keeps in-frame clones, though not all of them. D and trimming come from the DNA, and the V and J calls and clone size come from that table. The sample lists 150,000 to 200,000 clones, roughly 86% occurring once. Across about 22 US areas, participants ranged in age from roughly 18 to 89 years. Researchers sorted participants into cohorts using their self-reported clinical history. There are 13 residues in the CDR3. V was trimmed by 1 base and J by 7 bases, leaving 7 bases between them. Germline V gives CDR1 MGHRA, CDR2 YSYEKL.

The clonotype originates from a woman aged 25 to 39 who had recovered from COVID-19. This chain connects TRBV4-1 to TRBJ1-4, with D uncertain. The sample comprised PBMCs or T cells enriched from blood (not recorded which). CDR3 residues: CASSQVQVEKLFF. CDR3 bases: TGCGCCAGCAGCCAAGTGCAGGTTGAAAAACTGTTTTTT.